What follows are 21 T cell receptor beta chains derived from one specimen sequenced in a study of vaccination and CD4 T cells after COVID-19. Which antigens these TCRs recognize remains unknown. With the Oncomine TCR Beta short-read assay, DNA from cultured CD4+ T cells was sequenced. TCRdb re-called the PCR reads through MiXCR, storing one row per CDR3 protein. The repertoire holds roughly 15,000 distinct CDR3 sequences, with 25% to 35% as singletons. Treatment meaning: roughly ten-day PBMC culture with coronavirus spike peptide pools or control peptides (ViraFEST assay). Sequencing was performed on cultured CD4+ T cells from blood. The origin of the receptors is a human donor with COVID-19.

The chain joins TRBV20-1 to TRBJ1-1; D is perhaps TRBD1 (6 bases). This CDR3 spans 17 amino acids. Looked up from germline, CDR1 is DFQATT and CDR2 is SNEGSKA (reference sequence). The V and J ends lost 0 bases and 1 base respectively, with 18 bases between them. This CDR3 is CSARDPRGLGGNTEAFF. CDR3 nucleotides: TGCAGTGCTAGAGATCCACGGGGGCTCGGGGGGAACACTGAAGCTTTCTTT.

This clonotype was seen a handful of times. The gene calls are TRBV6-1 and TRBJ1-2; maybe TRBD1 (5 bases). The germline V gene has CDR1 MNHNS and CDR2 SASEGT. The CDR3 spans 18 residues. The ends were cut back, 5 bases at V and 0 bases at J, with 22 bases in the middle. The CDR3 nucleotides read TGTGCCAGCAGTCCCCGAGCTAAAACAGGTTCCCCTAACTATGGCTACACCTTC. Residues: CASSPRAKTGSPNYGYTF.

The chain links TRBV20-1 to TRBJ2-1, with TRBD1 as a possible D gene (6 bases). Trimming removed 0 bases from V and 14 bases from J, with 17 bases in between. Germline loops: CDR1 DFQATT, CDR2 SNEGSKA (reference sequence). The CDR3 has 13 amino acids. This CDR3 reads CSAREGQLGSKFF. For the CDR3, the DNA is TGCAGTGCTAGAGAAGGACAGCTGGGTTCTAAGTTCTTC.

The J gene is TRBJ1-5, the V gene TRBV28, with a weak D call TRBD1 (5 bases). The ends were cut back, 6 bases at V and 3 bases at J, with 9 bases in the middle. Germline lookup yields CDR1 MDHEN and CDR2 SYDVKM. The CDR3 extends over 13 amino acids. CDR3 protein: CASSLGVNQPQHF. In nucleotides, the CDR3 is TGTGCCAGCAGCTTAGGGGTCAATCAGCCCCAGCATTTT.

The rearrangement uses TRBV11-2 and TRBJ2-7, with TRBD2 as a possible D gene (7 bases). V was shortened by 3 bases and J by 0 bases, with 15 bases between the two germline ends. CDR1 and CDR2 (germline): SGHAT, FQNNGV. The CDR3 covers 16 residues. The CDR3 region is CASSFLRGRSSYEQYF. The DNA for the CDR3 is TGTGCCAGCAGCTTCCTGCGGGGGCGGAGCTCCTACGAGCAGTACTTC.

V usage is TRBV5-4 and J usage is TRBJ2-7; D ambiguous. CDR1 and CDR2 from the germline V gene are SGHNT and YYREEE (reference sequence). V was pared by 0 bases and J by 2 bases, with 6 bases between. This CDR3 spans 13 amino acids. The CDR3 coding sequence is TGTGCCAGCAGCTTGGTTGGGACCTACGAGCAGTACTTC. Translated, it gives CASSLVGTYEQYF.

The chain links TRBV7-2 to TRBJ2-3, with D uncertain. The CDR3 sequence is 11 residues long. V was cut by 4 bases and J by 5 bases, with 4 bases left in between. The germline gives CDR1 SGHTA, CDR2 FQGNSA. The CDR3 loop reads CASSSRDTQYF. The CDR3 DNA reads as TGTGCCAGCAGCTCTCGAGATACGCAGTATTTT.

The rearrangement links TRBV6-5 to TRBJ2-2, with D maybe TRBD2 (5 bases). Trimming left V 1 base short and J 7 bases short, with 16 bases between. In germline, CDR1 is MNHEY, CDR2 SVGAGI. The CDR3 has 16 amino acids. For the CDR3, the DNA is TGTGCCAGCAGTTACTGGAACATGGGGAGTAACGGGGAGCTGTTTTTT. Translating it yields CASSYWNMGSNGELFF.

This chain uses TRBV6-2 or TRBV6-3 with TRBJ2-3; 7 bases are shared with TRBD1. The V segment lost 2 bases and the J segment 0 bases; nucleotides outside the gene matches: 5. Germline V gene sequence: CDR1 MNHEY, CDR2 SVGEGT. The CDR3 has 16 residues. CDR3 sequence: CASSYPAGGSTDTQYF. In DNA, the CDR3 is TGTGCCAGCAGTTACCCAGCAGGGGGTAGCACAGATACGCAGTATTTT.

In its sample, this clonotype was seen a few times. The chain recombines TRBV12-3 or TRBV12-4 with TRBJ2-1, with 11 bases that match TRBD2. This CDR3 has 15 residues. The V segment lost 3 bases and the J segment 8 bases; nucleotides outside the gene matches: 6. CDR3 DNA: TGTGCCAGCAGTTTGAGTCTAGCGGGGGGATATGAGCAGTTCTTC. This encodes CASSLSLAGGYEQFF.

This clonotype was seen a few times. The CDR3 sequence: CAYGLGGSYEQYF. In nucleotides, the CDR3 is TGTGCCTATGGCCTTGGGGGGTCCTACGAGCAGTACTTC. The chain couples TRBV30 to TRBJ2-7; possible D gene TRBD2, 6 bases. This CDR3 region has 13 residues. Trimming pared 7 bases from V and 1 base from J, leaving 14 bases between. Germline V gives CDR1 GTSNPN, CDR2 SVGIG (reference sequence).

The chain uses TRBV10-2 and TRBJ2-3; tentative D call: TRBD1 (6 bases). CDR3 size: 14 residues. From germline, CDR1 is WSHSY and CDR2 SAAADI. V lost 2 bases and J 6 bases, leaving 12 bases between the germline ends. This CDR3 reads CASSEGQLTDTQYF. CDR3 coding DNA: TGCGCCAGCAGTGAGGGACAGTTGACGGATACGCAGTATTTT.

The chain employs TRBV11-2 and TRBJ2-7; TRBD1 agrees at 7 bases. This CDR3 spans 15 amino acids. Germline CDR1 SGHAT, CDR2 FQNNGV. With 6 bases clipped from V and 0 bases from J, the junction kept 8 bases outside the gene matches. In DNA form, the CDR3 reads TGTGCCAGCAGATATACAGGGGCCGGCTCCTACGAGCAGTACTTC. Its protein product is CASRYTGAGSYEQYF.

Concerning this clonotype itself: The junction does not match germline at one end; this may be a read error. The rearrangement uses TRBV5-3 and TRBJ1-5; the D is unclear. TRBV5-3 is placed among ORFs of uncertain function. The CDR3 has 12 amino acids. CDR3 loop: CASSLDNQPQHF. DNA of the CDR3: TGTGCCAGCAGCTTGGATAATCAGCCCCAGCATTTT.

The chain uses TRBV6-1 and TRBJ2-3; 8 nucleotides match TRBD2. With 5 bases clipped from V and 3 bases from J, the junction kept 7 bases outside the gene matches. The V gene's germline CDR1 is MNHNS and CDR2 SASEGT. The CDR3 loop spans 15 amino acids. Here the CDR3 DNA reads TGTGCCAGCAGTACCCGGGGGGGAGCTACAGATACGCAGTATTTT. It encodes CASSTRGGATDTQYF.

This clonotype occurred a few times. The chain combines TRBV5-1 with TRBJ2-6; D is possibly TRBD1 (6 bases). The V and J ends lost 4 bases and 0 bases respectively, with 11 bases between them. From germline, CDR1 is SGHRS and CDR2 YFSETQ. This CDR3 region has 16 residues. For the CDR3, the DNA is TGCGCCAGCAGCCAGGACAGCCTCTCTGGGGCCAACGTCCTGACTTTC. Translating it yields CASSQDSLSGANVLTF. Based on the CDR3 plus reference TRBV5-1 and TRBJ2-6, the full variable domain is KAGVTQTPRYLIKTRGQQVTLSCSPISGHRSVSWYQQTPGQGLQFLFEYFSETQRNKGNFPGRFSGRQFSNSRSEMNVSTLELGDSALYLCASSQDSLSGANVLTFGAGSRLTVL.

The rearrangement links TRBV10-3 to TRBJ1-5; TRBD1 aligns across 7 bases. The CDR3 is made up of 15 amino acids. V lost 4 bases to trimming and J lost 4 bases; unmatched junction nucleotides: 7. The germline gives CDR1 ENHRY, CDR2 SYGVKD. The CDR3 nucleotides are TGTGCCATCAGTGGTAGAACAGGGGCGAATCAGCCCCAGCATTTT. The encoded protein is CAISGRTGANQPQHF.

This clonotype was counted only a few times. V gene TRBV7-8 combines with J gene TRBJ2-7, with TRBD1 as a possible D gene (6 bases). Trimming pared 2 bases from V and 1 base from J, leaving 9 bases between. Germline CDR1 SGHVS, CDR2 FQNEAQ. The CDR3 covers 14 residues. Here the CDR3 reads CASSLRDKSYEQYF. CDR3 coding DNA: TGTGCCAGCAGCTTACGGGACAAGTCCTACGAGCAGTACTTC.

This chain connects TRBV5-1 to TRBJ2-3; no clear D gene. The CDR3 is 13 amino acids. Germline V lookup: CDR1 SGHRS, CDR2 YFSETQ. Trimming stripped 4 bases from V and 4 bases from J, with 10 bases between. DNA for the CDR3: TGCGCCAGCAGCGATCACGGGCCAGATACGCAGTATTTT. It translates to CASSDHGPDTQYF.

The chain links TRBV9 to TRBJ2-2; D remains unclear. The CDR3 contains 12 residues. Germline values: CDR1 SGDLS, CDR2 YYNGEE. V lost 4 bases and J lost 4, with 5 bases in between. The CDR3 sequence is CASSPTTGELFF. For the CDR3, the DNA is TGTGCCAGCAGCCCAACCACCGGGGAGCTGTTTTTT.

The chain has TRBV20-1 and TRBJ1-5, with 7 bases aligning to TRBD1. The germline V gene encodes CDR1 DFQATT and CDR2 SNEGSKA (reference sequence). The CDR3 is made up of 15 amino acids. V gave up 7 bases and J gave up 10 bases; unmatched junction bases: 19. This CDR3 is CSVGKRQGIISPQHF. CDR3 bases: TGCAGTGTTGGGAAAAGACAGGGCATTATCAGCCCCCAGCATTTT.